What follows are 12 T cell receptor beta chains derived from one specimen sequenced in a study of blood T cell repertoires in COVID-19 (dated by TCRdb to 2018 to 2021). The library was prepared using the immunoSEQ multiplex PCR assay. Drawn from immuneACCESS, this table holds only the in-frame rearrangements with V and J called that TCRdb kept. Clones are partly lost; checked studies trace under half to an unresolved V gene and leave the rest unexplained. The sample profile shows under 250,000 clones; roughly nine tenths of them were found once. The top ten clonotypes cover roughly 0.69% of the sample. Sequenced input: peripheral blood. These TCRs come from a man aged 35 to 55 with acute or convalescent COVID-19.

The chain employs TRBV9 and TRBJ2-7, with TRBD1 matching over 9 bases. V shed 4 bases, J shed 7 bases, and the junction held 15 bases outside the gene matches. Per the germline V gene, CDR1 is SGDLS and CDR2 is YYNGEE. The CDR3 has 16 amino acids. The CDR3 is CASSPRTGGALREQYF. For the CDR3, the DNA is TGTGCCAGCAGCCCCCGTACAGGGGGCGCCTTGAGGGAGCAGTACTTC.

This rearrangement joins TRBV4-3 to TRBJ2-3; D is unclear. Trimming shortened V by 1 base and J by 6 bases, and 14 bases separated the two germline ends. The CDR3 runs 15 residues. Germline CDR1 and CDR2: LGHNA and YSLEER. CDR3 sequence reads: CASSQVWPTGDTQYF. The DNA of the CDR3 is TGCGCCAGCAGCCAAGTCTGGCCCACCGGGGATACGCAGTATTTT.

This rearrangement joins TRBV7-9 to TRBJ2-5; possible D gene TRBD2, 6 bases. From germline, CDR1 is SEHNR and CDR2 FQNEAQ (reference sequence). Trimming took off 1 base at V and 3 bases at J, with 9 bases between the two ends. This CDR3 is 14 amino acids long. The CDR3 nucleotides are TGTGCCAGCAGCTTAGTACTAGCAGAAGAGACCCAGTACTTC. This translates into CASSLVLAEETQYF. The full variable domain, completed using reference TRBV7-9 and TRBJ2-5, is DTGVSQNPRHKITKRGQNVTFRCDPISEHNRLYWYRQTLGQGPEFLTYFQNEAQLEKSRLLSDRFSAERPKGSFSTLEIQRTEQGDSAMYLCASSLVLAEETQYFGPGTRLLVL.

The CDR3 nucleotides read TGTGCCAGCAGCCCGAAGTCGGGGGGTCCTAATGAAAAACTGTTTTTT. It encodes CASSPKSGGPNEKLFF. The rearrangement links TRBV7-2 to TRBJ1-4; TRBD1 is a possible D gene (5 bases). Trimming removed 5 bases from V and 3 bases from J, with 16 bases in between. Germline V gene data show CDR1 as SGHTA and CDR2 as FQGNSA. This CDR3 spans 16 amino acids.

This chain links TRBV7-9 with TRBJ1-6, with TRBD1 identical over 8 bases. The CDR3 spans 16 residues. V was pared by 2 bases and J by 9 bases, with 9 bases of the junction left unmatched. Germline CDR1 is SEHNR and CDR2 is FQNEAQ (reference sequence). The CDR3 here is CASSLIGGQVRSPLHF. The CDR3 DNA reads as TGTGCCAGCAGCTTAATTGGGGGACAGGTCCGTTCACCCCTCCACTTT.

The CDR3 here is CASSDWTPSYEQYF. The CDR3 bases are TGTGCCAGCAGTGACTGGACACCCTCCTACGAGCAGTACTTC. The V and J genes are TRBV25-1 and TRBJ2-7; possible D gene TRBD1, 5 bases. This CDR3 contains 14 residues. Germline-derived CDR1 and CDR2 are MGHDK and SYGVNS. The ends were cut back, 3 bases at V and 0 bases at J, with 9 bases in the middle.

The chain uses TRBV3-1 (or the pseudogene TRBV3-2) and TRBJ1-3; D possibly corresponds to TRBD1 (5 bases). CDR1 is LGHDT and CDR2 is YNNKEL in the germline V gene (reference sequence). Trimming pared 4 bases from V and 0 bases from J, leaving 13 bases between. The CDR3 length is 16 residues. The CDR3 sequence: CASSLTARFSGNTIYF. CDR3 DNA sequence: TGTGCCAGCAGCCTGACAGCTAGATTCTCTGGAAACACCATATATTTT.

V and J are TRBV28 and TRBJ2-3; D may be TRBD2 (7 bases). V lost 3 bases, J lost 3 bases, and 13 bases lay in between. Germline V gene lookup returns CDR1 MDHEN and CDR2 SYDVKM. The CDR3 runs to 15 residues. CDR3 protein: CASSFQGRETDTQYF. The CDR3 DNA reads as TGTGCCAGCAGTTTCCAGGGGAGGGAAACAGATACGCAGTATTTT.

CDR3 in DNA: TGTGCCAGCAGCCGTCGGGGGGCGGGAGGGCCAATCGGGGAGCTGTTTTTT. As protein: CASSRRGAGGPIGELFF. J is TRBJ2-2 and V is TRBV27; 9 nucleotides align to TRBD2. The CDR3 length is 17 residues. V dropped 6 bases and J dropped 7; count of bases not matched to a gene: 15. Germline CDR1 and CDR2: MNHEY and SMNVEV (reference sequence).

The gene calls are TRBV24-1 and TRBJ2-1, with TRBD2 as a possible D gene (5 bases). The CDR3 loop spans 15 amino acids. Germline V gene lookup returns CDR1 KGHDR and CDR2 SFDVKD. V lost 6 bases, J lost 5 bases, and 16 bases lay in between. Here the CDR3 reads CATSSTGNLNNEQFF. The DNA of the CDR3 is TGTGCCACCAGTAGTACCGGGAACCTTAACAATGAGCAGTTCTTC.

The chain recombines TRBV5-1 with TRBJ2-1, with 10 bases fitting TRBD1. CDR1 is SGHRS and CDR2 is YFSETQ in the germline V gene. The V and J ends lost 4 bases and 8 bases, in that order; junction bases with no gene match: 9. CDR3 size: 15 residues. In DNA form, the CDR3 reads TGCGCCAGCAGCCTATTGGGACAGGGGTCGTATGAGCAGTTCTTC. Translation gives CASSLLGQGSYEQFF.

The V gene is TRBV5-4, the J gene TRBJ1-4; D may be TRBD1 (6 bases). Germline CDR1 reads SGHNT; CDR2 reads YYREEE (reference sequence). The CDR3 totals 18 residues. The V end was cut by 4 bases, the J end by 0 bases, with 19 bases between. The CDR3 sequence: CASSAVGGLATTNEKLFF. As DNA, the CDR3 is TGTGCCAGCAGCGCTGTTGGGGGCCTCGCTACAACTAATGAAAAACTGTTTTTT.